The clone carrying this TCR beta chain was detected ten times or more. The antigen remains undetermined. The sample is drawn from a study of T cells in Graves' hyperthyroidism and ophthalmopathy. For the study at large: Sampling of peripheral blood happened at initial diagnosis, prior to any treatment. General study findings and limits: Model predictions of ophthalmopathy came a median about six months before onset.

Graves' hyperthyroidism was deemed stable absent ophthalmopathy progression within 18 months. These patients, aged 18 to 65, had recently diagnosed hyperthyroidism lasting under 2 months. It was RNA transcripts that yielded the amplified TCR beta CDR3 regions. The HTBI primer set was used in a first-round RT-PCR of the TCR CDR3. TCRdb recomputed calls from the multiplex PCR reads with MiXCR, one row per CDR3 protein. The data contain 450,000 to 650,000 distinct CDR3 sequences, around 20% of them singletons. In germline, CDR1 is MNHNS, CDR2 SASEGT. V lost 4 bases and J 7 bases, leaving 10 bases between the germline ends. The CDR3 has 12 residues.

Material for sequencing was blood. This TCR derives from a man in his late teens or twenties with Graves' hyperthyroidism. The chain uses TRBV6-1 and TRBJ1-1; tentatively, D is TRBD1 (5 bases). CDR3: CASSVGLSEAFF. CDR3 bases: TGTGCCAGCAGTGTGGGACTGAGTGAAGCTTTCTTT.